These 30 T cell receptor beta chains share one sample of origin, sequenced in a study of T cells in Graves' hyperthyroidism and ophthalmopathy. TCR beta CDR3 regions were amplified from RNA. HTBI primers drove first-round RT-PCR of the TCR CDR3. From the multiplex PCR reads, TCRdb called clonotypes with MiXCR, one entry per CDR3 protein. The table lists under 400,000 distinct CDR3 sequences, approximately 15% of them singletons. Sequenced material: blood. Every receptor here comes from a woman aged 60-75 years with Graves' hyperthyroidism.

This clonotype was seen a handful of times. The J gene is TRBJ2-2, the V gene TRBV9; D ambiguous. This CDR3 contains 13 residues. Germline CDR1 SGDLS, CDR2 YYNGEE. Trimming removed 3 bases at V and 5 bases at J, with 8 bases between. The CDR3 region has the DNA TGTGCCAGCAGCGCTCTTCTAACCGGGGAGCTGTTTTTT. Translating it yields CASSALLTGELFF.

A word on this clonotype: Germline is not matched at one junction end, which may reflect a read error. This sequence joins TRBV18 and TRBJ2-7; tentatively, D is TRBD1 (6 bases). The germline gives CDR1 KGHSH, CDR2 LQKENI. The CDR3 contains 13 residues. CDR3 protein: CANSPGVQGEQYF. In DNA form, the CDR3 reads TGTGCCAACTCACCAGGCGTACAGGGCGAGCAGTACTTC. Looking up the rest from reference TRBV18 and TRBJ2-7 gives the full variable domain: NAGVMQNPRHLVRRRGQEARLRCSPMKGHSHVYWYRQLPEEGLKFMVYLQKENIIDESGMPKERFSAEFPKEGPSILRIQQVVRGDSAAYFCANSPGVQGEQYFGPGTRLTVT.

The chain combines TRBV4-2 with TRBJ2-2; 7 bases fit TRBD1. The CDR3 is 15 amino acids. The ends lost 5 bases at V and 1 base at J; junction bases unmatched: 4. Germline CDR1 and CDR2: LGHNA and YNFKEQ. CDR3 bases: TGTGCCAGCAGCGGAAGGACAGGGAACACCGGGGAGCTGTTTTTT. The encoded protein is CASSGRTGNTGELFF.

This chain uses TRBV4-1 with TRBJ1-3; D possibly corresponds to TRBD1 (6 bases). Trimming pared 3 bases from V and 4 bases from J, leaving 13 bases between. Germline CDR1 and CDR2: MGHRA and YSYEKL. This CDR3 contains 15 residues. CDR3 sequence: CASSQDSGSGNTIYF. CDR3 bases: TGCGCCAGCAGCCAGGACAGTGGGTCCGGAAACACCATATATTTT.

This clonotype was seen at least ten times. The CDR3 loop reads CASTPQGQGAYEQYF. The CDR3 nucleotides read TGTGCCAGCACCCCGCAGGGACAGGGGGCCTACGAGCAGTACTTC. This sequence joins TRBV11-3 and TRBJ2-7; 11 bases map to TRBD1. The CDR3 runs to 15 residues. The V gene end was trimmed by 7 bases and the J gene end by 2 bases; junction bases not matched to a gene: 7. Germline V lookup: CDR1 SGHNT, CDR2 YENEEA.

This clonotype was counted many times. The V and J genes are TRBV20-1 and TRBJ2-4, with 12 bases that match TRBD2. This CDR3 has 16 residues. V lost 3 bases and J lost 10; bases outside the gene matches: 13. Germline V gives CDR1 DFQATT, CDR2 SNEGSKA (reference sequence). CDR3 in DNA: TGCAGTGCTAGTTCCTCTCGGACTAGCGGGACCCCGATTCAGTACTTC. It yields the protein CSASSSRTSGTPIQYF.

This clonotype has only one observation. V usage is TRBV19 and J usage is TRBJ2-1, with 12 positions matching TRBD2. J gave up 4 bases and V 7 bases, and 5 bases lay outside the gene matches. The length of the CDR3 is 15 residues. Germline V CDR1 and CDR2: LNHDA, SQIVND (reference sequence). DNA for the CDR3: TGTGCCAGTAACCTAGCGGGAGGGCGGTACAATGAGCAGTTCTTC. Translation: CASNLAGGRYNEQFF.

CDR3: CASSEWTGDNIQYF. CDR3 nucleotides: TGTGCCAGCAGTGAATGGACAGGGGATAACATTCAGTACTTC. The chain links TRBV25-1 to TRBJ2-4; 9 bases fit TRBD1. Germline V gene data show CDR1 as MGHDK and CDR2 as SYGVNS. With 1 base clipped from V and 7 bases from J, the junction kept 2 bases outside the gene matches. The CDR3 length is 14 residues.

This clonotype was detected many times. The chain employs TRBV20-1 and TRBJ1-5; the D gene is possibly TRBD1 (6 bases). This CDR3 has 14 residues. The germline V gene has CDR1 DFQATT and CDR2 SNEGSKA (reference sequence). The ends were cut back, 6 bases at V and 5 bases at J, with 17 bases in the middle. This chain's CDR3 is CSAKGAGVDQPQHF. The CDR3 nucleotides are TGCAGTGCCAAGGGAGCAGGGGTCGATCAGCCCCAGCATTTT.

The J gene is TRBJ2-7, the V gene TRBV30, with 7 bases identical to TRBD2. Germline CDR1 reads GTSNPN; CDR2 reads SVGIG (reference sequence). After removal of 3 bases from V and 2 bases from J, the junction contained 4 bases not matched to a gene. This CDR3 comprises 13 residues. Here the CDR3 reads CAWSPGRTYEQYF. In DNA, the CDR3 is TGTGCCTGGAGCCCCGGGAGGACCTACGAGCAGTACTTC.

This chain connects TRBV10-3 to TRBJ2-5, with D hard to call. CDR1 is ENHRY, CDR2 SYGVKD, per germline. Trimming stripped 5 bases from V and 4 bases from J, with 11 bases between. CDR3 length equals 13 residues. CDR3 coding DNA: TGTGCCATCAGTACCAAATGGGGAGAGACCCAGTACTTC. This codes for CAISTKWGETQYF.

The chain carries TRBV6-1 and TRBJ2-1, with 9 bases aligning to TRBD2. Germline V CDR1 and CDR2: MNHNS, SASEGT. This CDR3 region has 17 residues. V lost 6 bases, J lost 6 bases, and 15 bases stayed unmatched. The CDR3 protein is CASRDPRLPGLANEQFF. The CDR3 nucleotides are TGTGCCAGCAGGGACCCCCGACTCCCGGGACTAGCCAATGAGCAGTTCTTC.

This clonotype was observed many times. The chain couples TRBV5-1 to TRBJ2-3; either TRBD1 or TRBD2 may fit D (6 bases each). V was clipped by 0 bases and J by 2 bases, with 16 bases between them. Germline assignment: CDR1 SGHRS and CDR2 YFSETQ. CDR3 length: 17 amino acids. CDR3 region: CASSLEGGTALTDTQYF. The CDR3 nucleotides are TGCGCCAGCAGCTTGGAGGGGGGTACTGCCCTCACAGATACGCAGTATTTT.

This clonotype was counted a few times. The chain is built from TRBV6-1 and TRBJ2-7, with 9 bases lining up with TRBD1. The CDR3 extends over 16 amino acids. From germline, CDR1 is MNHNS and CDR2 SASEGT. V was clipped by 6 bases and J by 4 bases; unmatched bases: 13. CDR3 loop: CASRRDQGQGLYEQYF. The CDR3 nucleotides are TGTGCCAGCAGACGCGACCAGGGACAGGGCTTGTACGAGCAGTACTTC.

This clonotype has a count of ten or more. The CDR3 sequence: CASSHRGGADSNQPQHF. The CDR3 DNA reads TGTGCCAGCAGTCACAGGGGCGGAGCCGATAGCAATCAGCCCCAGCATTTT. J is TRBJ1-5 and V is TRBV12-3 or TRBV12-4; 7 nucleotides align to TRBD1. Trimming at V came to 5 bases and at J to 0 bases, leaving 10 bases not matched to a gene. CDR3 size: 17 residues.

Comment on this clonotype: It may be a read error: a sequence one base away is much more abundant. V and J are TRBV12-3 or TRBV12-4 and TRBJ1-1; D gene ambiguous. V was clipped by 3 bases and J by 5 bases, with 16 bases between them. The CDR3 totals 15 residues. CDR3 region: CASSFGLGVGTEAFF. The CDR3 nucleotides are TGTGCCAGCAGTTTCGGGCTCGGGGTGGGAACTGAAGCTTTCTTT.

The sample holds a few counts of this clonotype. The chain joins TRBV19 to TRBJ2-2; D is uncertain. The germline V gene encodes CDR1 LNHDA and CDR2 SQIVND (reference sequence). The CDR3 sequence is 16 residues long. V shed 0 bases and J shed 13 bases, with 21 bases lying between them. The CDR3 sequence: CASSIDRSSSSIMLFF. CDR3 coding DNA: TGTGCCAGTAGTATAGATCGTTCGAGTTCCTCCATTATGCTGTTTTTT.

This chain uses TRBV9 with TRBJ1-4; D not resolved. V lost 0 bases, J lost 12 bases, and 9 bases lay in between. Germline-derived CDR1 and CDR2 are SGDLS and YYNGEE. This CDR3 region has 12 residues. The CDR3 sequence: CASSVDQTELFF. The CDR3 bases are TGTGCCAGCAGCGTAGACCAAACGGAACTGTTTTTT.

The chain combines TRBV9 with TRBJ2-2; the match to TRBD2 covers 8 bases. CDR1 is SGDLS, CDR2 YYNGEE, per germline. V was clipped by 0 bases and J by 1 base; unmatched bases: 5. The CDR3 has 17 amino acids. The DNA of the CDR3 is TGTGCCAGCAGCGTAGACGCGGGAGGTTGGAACACCGGGGAGCTGTTTTTT. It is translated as CASSVDAGGWNTGELFF.

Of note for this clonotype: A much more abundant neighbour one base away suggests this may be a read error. CDR3 sequence (DNA): TGTGCCAGCACCCAAGGAGGGGACAAAAACATTCAGTACTTC. Translation gives CASTQGGDKNIQYF. V gene TRBV3-1 combines with J gene TRBJ2-4; tentatively, D is TRBD2 (6 bases). Germline V gene lookup returns CDR1 LGHDT and CDR2 YNNKEL (reference sequence). This CDR3 has 14 amino acids.

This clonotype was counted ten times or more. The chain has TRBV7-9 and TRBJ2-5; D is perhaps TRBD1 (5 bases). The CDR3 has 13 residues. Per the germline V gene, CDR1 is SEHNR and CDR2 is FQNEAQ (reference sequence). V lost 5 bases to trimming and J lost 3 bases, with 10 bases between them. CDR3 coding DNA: TGTGCCAGCAGCCACAGGCTCAAAGAGACCCAGTACTTC. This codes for CASSHRLKETQYF.

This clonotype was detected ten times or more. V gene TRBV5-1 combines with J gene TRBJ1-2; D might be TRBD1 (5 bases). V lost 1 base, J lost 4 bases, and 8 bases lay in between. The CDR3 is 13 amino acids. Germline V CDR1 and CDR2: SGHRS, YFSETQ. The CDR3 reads CASSLTGPYGYTF. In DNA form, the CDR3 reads TGCGCCAGCAGCTTGACAGGCCCCTATGGCTACACCTTC.

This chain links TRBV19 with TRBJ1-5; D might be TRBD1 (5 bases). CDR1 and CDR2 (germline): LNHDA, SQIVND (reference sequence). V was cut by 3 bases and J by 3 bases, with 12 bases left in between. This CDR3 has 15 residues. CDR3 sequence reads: CASSITGVNNQPQHF. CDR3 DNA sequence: TGTGCCAGTAGTATTACGGGGGTTAACAATCAGCCCCAGCATTTT.

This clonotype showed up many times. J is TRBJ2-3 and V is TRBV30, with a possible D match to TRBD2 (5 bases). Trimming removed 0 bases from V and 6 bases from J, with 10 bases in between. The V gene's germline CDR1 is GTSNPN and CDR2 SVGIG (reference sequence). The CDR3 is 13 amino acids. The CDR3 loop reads CAWSVGGSDTQYF. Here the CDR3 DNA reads TGTGCCTGGAGTGTAGGAGGATCCGATACGCAGTATTTT.

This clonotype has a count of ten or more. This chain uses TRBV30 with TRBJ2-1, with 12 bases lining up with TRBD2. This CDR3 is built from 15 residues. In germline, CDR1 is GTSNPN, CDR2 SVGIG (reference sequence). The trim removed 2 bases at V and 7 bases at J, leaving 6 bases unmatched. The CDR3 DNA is TGTGCCTGGAGTAGAATACTAGCGGGAGGTAATGAGCAGTTCTTC. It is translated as CAWSRILAGGNEQFF. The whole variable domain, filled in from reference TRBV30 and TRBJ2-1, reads SQTIHQWPATLVQPVGSPLSLECTVEGTSNPNLYWYRQAAGRGLQLLFYSVGIGQISSEVPQNLSASRPQDRQFILSSKKLLLSDSGFYLCAWSRILAGGNEQFFGPGTRLTVL.

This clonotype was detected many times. As DNA, the CDR3 is TGTGCCATCAGACCTACTAGCGGGAGTTACGAGCAGTACTTC. This encodes CAIRPTSGSYEQYF. This chain connects TRBV10-3 to TRBJ2-7, with 11 nucleotides matching TRBD2. Germline trimming cut 6 bases from V and 4 bases from J; bases unmatched to any gene: 5. This CDR3 spans 14 amino acids. Germline V gives CDR1 ENHRY, CDR2 SYGVKD.

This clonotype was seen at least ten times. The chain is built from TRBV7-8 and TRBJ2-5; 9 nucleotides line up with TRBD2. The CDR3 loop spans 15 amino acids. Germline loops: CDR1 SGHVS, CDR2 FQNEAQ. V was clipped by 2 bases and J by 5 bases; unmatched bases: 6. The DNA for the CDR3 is TGTGCCAGCAGCTTATTAGCGGGAGCGAGGGAGACCCAGTACTTC. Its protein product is CASSLLAGARETQYF. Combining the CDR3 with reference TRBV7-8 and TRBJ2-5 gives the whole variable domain GAGVSQSPRYKVAKRGQDVALRCDPISGHVSLFWYQQALGQGPEFLTYFQNEAQLDKSGLPSDRFFAERPEGSVSTLKIQRTQQEDSAVYLCASSLLAGARETQYFGPGTRLLVL.

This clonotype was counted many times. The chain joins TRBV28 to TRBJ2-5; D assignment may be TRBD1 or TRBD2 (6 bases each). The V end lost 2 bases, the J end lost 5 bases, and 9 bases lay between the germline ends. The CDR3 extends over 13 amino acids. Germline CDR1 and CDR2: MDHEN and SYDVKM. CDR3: CASSLTGAETQYF. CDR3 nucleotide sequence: TGTGCCAGCAGTTTAACGGGGGCCGAGACCCAGTACTTC.

The CDR3 DNA sequence: TGTGCCAGCAGGTTAGCCGGGGCCACTGAGACCCAGTACTTC. Translating gives CASRLAGATETQYF. The V call is TRBV2, the J call TRBJ2-5, with D perhaps given as TRBD1 or TRBD2 (5 bases each). From germline, CDR1 is SNHLY and CDR2 FYNNEI. The CDR3 contains 14 residues. Deletions cut 6 bases from V and 5 bases from J, with 16 bases between.

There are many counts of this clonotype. The CDR3 DNA sequence: TGTGCCAGCAGTTCACCCGGGACAGGGGATCAGCCCCAGCATTTT. This encodes CASSSPGTGDQPQHF. The chain links TRBV12-3 or TRBV12-4 to TRBJ1-5, with 10 nucleotides matching TRBD1. The CDR3 loop spans 15 amino acids. With 4 bases clipped from V and 5 bases from J, the junction kept 5 bases outside the gene matches.